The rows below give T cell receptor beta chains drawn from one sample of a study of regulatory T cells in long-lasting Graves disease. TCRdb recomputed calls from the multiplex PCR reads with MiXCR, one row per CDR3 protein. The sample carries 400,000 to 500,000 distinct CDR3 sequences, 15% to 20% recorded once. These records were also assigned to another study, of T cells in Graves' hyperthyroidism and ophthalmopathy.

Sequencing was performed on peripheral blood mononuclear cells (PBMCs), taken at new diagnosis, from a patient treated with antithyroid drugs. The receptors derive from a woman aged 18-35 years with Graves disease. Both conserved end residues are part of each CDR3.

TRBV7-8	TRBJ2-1	CASSLIDSRPYNEQFF
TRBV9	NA	CASSDDLLSGSSEQFF
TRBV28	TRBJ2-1	CASSLWLHNEQFF
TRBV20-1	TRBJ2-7	CSARYRVDEQYF
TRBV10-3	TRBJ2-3	CAISGRTGGTDTQYF
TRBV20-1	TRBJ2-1	CSVLTFDSYNEQFF
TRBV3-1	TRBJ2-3	CASSLAGGRTDTQYF
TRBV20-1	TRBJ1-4	CSANRGGLHEKLFF
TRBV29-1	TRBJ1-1	CSVGNQQGMNTEAFF
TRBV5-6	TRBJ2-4	CASSSAGLQAKNIQYF
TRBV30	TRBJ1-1	CAWSGDLRGTEAFF
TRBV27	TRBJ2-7	CASSTQWGSPYEQYF
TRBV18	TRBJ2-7	CASSETDKNEQYF
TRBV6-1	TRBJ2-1	CASRSGGSYNEQSF
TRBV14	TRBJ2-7	CASSQGLAAPYEQYF
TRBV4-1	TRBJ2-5	CASSQEAGLAGGMAQYF
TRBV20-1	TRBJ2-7	CSARAQRVPYEQYF
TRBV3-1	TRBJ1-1	CASSREGFEAFF
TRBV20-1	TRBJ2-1	CSASYSRASYNEQFF
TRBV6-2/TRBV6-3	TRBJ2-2	CASSFTTNTGELFF
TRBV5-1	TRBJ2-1	CASRFIAGYNEQFF
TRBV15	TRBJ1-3	CATSRFQGAGNTIYF
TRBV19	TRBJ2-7	CASSPQSVSYEQYF
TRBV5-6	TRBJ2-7	CASSSTAELAEDEQYF
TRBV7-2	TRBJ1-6	CASSLQGIIGSLLHF
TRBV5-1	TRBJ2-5	CASSYQGSGSGQETQYF
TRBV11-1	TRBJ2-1	CASSWGLAGGGNEQFF